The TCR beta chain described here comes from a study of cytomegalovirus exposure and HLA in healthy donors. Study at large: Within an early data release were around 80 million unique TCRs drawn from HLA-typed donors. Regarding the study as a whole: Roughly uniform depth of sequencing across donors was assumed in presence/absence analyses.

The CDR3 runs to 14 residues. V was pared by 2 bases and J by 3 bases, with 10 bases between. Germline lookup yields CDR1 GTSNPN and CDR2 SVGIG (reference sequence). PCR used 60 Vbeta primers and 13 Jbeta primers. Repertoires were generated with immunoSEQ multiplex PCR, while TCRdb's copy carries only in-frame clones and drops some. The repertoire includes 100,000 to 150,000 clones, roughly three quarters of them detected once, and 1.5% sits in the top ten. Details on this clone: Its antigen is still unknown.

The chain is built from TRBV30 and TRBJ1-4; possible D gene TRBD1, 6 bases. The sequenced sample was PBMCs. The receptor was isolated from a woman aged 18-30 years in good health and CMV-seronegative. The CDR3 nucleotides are TGTGCCTGGAGTTCAGGGGTCCCTAATGAAAAACTGTTTTTT. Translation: CAWSSGVPNEKLFF.